Sequencing of this TCR beta chain was carried out in a study of PD-1 blockade in classical Hodgkin lymphoma. Whole-study findings and limits: CD8+ TCR diversity did not rise significantly by C4D1, unlike CD4+. Sources of repertoire differences remain undefined, possibly disease activity or prior therapy. Newly diagnosed patients and complete responders had comparable diversity at baseline. When nivolumab was started under 1 year after ASCT, patients were excluded.

The patients all showed relapse after autologous stem cell transplantation, while their brentuximab vedotin exposure varied. Measured with immunoSEQ multiplex PCR; TCRdb has only the in-frame clones, and not every one. The data show about 50,000 clones, with around 72% seen just once and approximately 10% held by the top ten. The CDR3 extends over 16 amino acids. V lost 4 bases and J lost 6; bases outside the gene matches: 5. The germline gives CDR1 SGHTS, CDR2 YDEGEE. A word on this clone: Its antigen is undetermined.

V is TRBV5-8 and J is TRBJ2-3; 16 bases agree with TRBD2. This specimen was peripheral blood mononuclear cells (PBMCs), taken at baseline. This receptor was obtained from a human donor with classical Hodgkin lymphoma. The CDR3 here is CASSRGLAGGADTQYF. The DNA for the CDR3 is TGTGCCAGCAGCCGGGGACTAGCGGGAGGGGCGGATACGCAGTATTTT.